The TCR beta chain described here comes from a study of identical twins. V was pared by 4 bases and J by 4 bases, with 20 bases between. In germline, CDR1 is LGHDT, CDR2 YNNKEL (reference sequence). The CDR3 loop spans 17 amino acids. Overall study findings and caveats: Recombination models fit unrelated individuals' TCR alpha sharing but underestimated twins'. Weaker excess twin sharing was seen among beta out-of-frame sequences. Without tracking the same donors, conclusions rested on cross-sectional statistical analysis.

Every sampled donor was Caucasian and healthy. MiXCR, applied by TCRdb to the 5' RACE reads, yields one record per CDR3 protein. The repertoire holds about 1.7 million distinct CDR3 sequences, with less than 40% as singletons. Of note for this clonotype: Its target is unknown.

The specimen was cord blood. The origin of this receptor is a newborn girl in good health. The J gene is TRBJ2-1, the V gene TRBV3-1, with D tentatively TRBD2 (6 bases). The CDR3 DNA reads TGTGCCAGCAGCCCGACAGATGGGCAGGGACTTTACAATGAGCAGTTCTTC. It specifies CASSPTDGQGLYNEQFF.